Below, one TCR beta chain is given with its context. The antigen is unknown. This is likely a read error, given that the CDR3 carries no conserved phenylalanine or tryptophan at its end. Making TCR beta cDNA involved around 520 ng total RNA and a constant-region primer. Library construction for TCR beta comprised three nested multiplex PCR rounds performed with slightly modified ARM-PCR. In the first two PCR rounds, TRBV1-TRBV30 forward primers were paired with a C-beta reverse primer, and each round lasted about 10 cycles. TCRdb called the multiplex PCR reads again in MiXCR, with one record for every CDR3 protein. The table records some 190,000 distinct CDR3 sequences, 85% of them present only once. Germline V gene lookup returns CDR1 SGHDT and CDR2 YYEEEE. The CDR3 extends over 14 amino acids. The tissue used was unsorted bulk material of about 19-34 mg. RNA and DNA were co-extracted from it with the AllPrep DNA/RNA mini kit. Every tumor sample held more than 75% viable tumor cells.

The data were taken from a study of tumor-infiltrating lymphocytes in primary liver carcinoma. Study observations and caveats: Less overlap was seen in tumor-adjacent and tumor-blood pairs than in tumor region pairs.

The clonotype comes from a man in his forties with primary liver carcinoma and hepatitis B virus infection. Sequencing was performed on tumor tissue from primary liver carcinoma. J is TRBJ2-7 and V is TRBV5-6; D remains unclear. The CDR3 spells CARSLWGSSYEQYY. CDR3 bases: TGTGCCAGGAGCTTATGGGGAAGCTCCTACGAGCAGTACTAC.